This T cell receptor (beta chain) was found in a study of identical twins. The study's findings and limits: Excess sharing between twins was weaker in beta out-of-frame sequences. There is a chance that invariant MAIT and iNKT cells partially muddied zero-insertion analyses. Out-of-frame TCR alpha sharing observed in monozygotic twins exceeded model estimates.

TCRdb used MiXCR to reprocess the 5' RACE reads, holding one entry per CDR3 protein. The table has 500,000 or so distinct CDR3 sequences, 12% to 15% seen once; the top ten hold approximately 0.52%. With regard to this clonotype: The antigen is unknown.

The same sample was also used in a study of yellow fever vaccine responses in identical twins. That report adds: Vaccine T cell responses of twins reportedly seemed partly convergent and partly personalized.

The receptor's source is a woman between 18 and 29 years old in good health. Sequenced: CD4+ T cells sorted from blood.

The CDR3 coding sequence is TGTGCCAGCAGCTTATTTGGGCTAGCGGGAGGAGGCGAGCAGTTCTTC. Translated: CASSLFGLAGGGEQFF. This sequence joins TRBV7-2 and TRBJ2-1; 11 bases are a match to TRBD2. The CDR3 is 16 amino acids. V lost 2 bases, J lost 10 bases, and 10 bases stayed unmatched. CDR1 and CDR2 from the germline V gene are SGHTA and FQGNSA.